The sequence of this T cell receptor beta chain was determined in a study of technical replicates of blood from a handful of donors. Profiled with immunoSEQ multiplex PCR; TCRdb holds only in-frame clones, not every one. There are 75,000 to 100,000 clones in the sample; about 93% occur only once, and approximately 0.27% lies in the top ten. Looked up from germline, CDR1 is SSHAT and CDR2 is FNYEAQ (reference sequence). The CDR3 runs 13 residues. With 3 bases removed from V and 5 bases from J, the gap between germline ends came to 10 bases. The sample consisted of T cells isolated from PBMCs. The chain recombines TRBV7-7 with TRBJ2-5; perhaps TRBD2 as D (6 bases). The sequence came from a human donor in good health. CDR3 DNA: TGTGCCAGCAGCTTGAGACTAGGGGAGACCCAGTACTTC. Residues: CASSLRLGETQYF.